The sequence of this T cell receptor beta chain was determined in a study of glioma-infiltrating T cells. CDR1 WNHNN and CDR2 SYGVQD come from the germline V gene (reference sequence). V shed 7 bases and J shed 1 base, with 7 bases lying between them. CDR3 length: 13 residues. The iRepertoire nested amplicon-rescue multiplex PCR amplified TCR alpha and beta CDR3s from RNA. One-step reverse transcription and amplification started from approximately 100-400 ng of tissue mRNA or PBMC total RNA. MiXCR was run by TCRdb on the multiplex PCR reads, yielding one entry per CDR3 protein. The table has over 70,000 distinct CDR3 sequences, about a quarter seen once; the top ten hold under 8.5%.

The sequence was obtained from a human donor with low-grade glioma or glioblastoma, undergoing nonglioma brain surgery, or in good health (not recorded which). This rearrangement joins TRBV10-1 to TRBJ2-2; D gene ambiguous. Sequences were obtained from glioma tissue, nonneoplastic brain tissue, or PBMCs (not recorded which). The CDR3 sequence: CASKDLNTGELFF. The CDR3 bases are TGCGCCAGCAAGGACCTGAACACCGGGGAGCTGTTTTTT.